The T cell receptor (beta chain) described here comes from a study of vaccination effects on CD4 cells after COVID-19. The assay was immunoSEQ multiplex PCR, and TCRdb's table has in-frame clones only and misses some. The repertoire holds tens of thousands of clones, roughly 77% seen once, with around 5.5% in the top ten. Antigen-specific CD4+ T cell clonotypes were called by their expansion after viral peptide-pool culture in ViraFEST. When more than 9 days of culture had elapsed, CD4+ T cells were isolated. SARS-CoV-2 infection was confirmed by PCR in the person between March and December 2020. A few million PBMC were seeded per well and grown in the presence of approximately 9.5 IU/ml IL-2 and 9.5 to 10 ug/ml peptides. Details on this clone: Its antigen is not identified.

Material: CD4+ T cells from PBMCs cultured with HIV peptides, obtained before COVID-19 vaccination. Specified subset: HIV-1 Nef peptide pool negative control/reference culture. The source is a human donor who had a prior SARS-CoV-2 infection.

The CDR3 DNA reads TGCGCCAGCAGTGGGACTGCGAGTAATGAAAAACTGTTTTTT. Translating gives CASSGTASNEKLFF. J is TRBJ1-4 and V is TRBV5-1, with a tentative D call TRBD1 (5 bases). Trimming removed 5 bases at V and 4 bases at J, with 12 bases between. Per germline, CDR1 SGHRS and CDR2 YFSETQ. This CDR3 comprises 14 residues.